This T cell receptor (beta chain) was profiled in a study of T cell repertoires in cytomegalovirus infection. This clonotype has more than one count but fewer than ten. Germline loops: CDR1 SNHLY, CDR2 FYNNEI. V lost 7 bases, J lost 10 bases, and 7 bases stayed unmatched. The CDR3 sequence is 13 residues long. One entry per CDR3 protein results from TCRdb running MiXCR on the reads. The sample contains about 460,000 distinct CDR3 sequences, approximately 10% of which appear only once. Material for sequencing was PBMCs. The origin of this receptor is a human donor in good health (CMV status not recorded). Some clones in this sample may be carry-over from other donors' samples. V and J are TRBV2 and TRBJ1-6; TRBD1 matches at 7 bases. CDR3 protein: CASNDREGSPLHF. In nucleotides, the CDR3 is TGTGCCAGCAACGACAGGGAAGGGTCACCCCTCCACTTT.